This TCR beta chain was captured by sequencing in a study of cytotoxic CD8 clonotypes in ibrutinib-treated CLL (dated by TCRdb to the early 2020s). About the full investigation: The cohort was composed of approximately 11 relapsed/refractory and around 15 treatment-naive patients; IGHV unmutated status was identified in 17 patients. Samples averaged approximately 240,000 productive templates and 90,000 to 100,000 productive rearrangements. Response samples were obtained after a median of around eleven months of treatment, with a range of roughly 6 to 40 months. Cryopreserved peripheral blood mononuclear cells were collected before treatment, at response, and at either disease progression or sustained remission. Every sample from remission and from progressive disease was obtained while the patients were still on ibrutinib. Responses were partial in 25 or so patients and complete in 2; after median around 72 months follow-up, roughly 15 stayed in remission and about twelve progressed. Longitudinal samples were available for about 30% of the roughly 90 trial participants. Results the study describes overall, beyond this receptor: Public clonotypes were found to be uncommon and were observed to contract or remain stable during treatment; the increase in clonality was shown to reflect expansion of private clonotypes at ibrutinib response. Clonality rose at ibrutinib response, remained stable during sustained remission, and dropped back toward baseline at progression. Lymph node repertoires were not examined, and the timing of sampling was not matched between patients in sustained remission and those whose disease progressed. At baseline, clonality was higher than in age-matched healthy donors and showed a strong correlation with circulating CD8+ T-cell counts.

According to the germline V gene (reference sequence), CDR1 reads LNHDA and CDR2 reads SQIVND. From cysteine to phenylalanine, the CDR3 is 17 amino acids long. Only the CDR3 region is kept as DNA, spanning 51 bases read in frame from base 1. Compared with germline, V lacks 4 bases and J lacks 8 bases; bases without a gene match: 15. For TCR beta library preparation, 2 to 2.5 micrograms of genomic DNA were isolated from cryopreserved PBMCs. Longitudinal blood samples from CLL patients on ibrutinib monotherapy were analyzed using high-throughput TCR beta sequencing. The patients took part in an open-label, single-center phase 2 trial of ibrutinib monotherapy. The goal of deep resolution MiSeq sequencing was a depth between 1 in 1 million and 1 in 200,000 T cells, and coverage averaged 10x per clonotype. TCR beta libraries were generated with the immunoSEQ hsTCRB Kit. The authors' analysis ran thus. Data were analyzed with ImmunoSEQ Data Assistant and ImmunoSEQ Analyzer, with V, D and J genes assigned per IMGT definitions. Clonality, with values ranging from 0 to 1, was calculated as one minus the normalized Shannon entropy of productive rearrangement frequencies. Public clonotype analysis was restricted to overrepresented clonotypes comprising at least 0.05% of each patient's repertoire. Repertoires from some twelve age-matched healthy donors in immuneACCESS were used as clonality controls. TCRdb re-hosts the immuneACCESS table, in-frame sequences only. Its copies lack some clones; in the studies checked, an unresolved V gene accounts for under half of them, and the cause for the rest is not known. That table gives V, J and clone size, and the DNA gave D and trimming. This sample holds approximately 340,000 clones; around 66% were observed only once. The ten largest clones add up to roughly 6.8% of the sample.

In the case of this clone: Its antigen is unknown. No qualities accompany the bases; no much larger clone lies one base away.

Source: PBMCs, taken after 36 months of ibrutinib treatment. The V and J segments used are TRBV19 and TRBJ1-3, with 9 bases aligning to TRBD1. This clonotype originated in a human donor with chronic lymphocytic leukemia. The encoded CDR3 is CASSTPGQGPIRDTIYF. The bases are TGTGCCAGTAGTACACCGGGACAGGGTCCGATCCGGGACACCATATATTTT.